This TCR beta chain was identified in a study of blood T cell repertoires in COVID-19. Study summary: Samples came from the United States, Italy and Spain, spanning acute and convalescent COVID-19. Sources were T cells, B-cell-depleted T cells, or PBMCs; the material itself was cDNA or gDNA.

Authors' analysis steps: Amplifying reference gene primers gave estimates of nucleated cell counts. Using immunoSEQ multiplex PCR, the repertoire was profiled, and TCRdb retains in-frame clones only, with some absent. V and J calls and clone size are those listed in that table; D and trimming were worked out from the DNA. The repertoire holds more than 70,000 clones, over 75% seen once, with approximately 0.74% in the top ten. This CDR3 is 13 amino acids long. From germline, CDR1 is SGHRS and CDR2 YFSETQ. V was pared by 0 bases and J by 3 bases, with 6 bases between. Sequences were obtained from peripheral blood. The sequence was collected from a woman aged 80 or older with acute or convalescent COVID-19. The chain uses TRBV5-1 and TRBJ2-5, with D hard to call. CDR3 sequence reads: CASSLVVKETQYF. In DNA form, the CDR3 reads TGCGCCAGCAGCTTGGTAGTGAAAGAGACCCAGTACTTC.